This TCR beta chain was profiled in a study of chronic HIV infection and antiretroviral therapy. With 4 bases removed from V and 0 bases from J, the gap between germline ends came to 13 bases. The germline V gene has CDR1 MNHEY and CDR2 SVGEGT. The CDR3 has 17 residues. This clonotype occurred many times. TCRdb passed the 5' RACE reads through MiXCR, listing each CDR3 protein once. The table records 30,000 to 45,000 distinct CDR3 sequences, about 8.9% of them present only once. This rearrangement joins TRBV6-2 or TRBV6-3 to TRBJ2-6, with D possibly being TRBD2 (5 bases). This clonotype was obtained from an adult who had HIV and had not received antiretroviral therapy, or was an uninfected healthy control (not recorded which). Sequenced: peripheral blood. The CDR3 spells CASSSFKRGSGANVLTF. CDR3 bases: TGTGCCAGCAGTTCCTTCAAACGGGGCTCTGGGGCCAACGTCCTGACTTTC.